The entry below gives a single T cell receptor (beta chain) sequence along with its context. The J segment lost 4 bases and the V segment lost 4 bases, leaving 8 bases of the junction unmatched. This CDR3 contains 15 residues. Per the germline V gene, CDR1 is SGHTA and CDR2 is FQGTGA. This entry comes from a study of shared clonotypes between healthy human individuals. Libraries were prepared by immunoSEQ multiplex PCR; TCRdb keeps only in-frame clonotypes and omits some of them. The data contain 1,100,000 or so clones, around 78% of them seen just once; the ten biggest clones take up more than 0.45%.

The J gene is TRBJ2-5, the V gene TRBV7-3; 8 bases are a match to TRBD2. Sequencing was done on a sample of memory CD4+ T cells from PBMCs. Subset noted: CD45RA-negative fraction. The TCR sequence derives from a man younger than 35 in good health. Some clones in this sample may be carry-over from other donors' samples. As DNA, the CDR3 is TGTGCCAGCAGCTCCGGGCCCGGGAGGGGAGAGACCCAGTACTTC. It codes for CASSSGPGRGETQYF. Supplemented by reference TRBV7-3 and TRBJ2-5, the full variable domain reads GAGVSQTPSNKVTEKGKYVELRCDPISGHTALYWYRQSLGQGPEFLIYFQGTGAADDSGLPNDRFFAVRPEGSVSTLKIQRTERGDSAVYLCASSSGPGRGETQYFGPGTRLLVL.